Below are 21 T cell receptor beta chains sequenced from a single sample in a study of T cell repertoires in cytomegalovirus infection. TCRdb passed the reads through MiXCR, listing each CDR3 protein once. The sample holds about 500,000 distinct CDR3 sequences, 25% to 35% seen once. The antigens for these receptors are not known. The sample was cultured PBMCs, taken from culture after CMV antigen stimulation. The receptors were sampled from a human donor in good health (CMV status not recorded). Some clones in this sample may be carry-over from other donors' samples.

The CDR3 bases are TGTGCCAGCAGTATGAACACCGGGACAGGAAGCAATCAGCCCCAGCATTTT. Translation gives CASSMNTGTGSNQPQHF. The V gene is TRBV6-2 or TRBV6-3, the J gene TRBJ1-5; 8 bases match TRBD1. This CDR3 is 17 amino acids long. Germline loops: CDR1 MNHEY, CDR2 SVGEGT. V was pared by 5 bases and J by 1 base, with 10 bases of the junction left unmatched.

The chain is built from TRBV9 and TRBJ2-3; D unresolved. CDR3 length equals 15 residues. V was cut by 4 bases and J by 1 base, with 13 bases left in between. From germline, CDR1 is SGDLS and CDR2 YYNGEE. Here the CDR3 DNA reads TGTGCCAGCAGCCCCCCGGGCGCCCGCACAGATACGCAGTATTTT. Encoded protein: CASSPPGARTDTQYF.

This clonotype appeared many times. The chain is built from TRBV7-2 and TRBJ2-1, with 14 bases aligning to TRBD2. The J segment lost 10 bases and the V segment lost 5 bases, leaving 4 bases of the junction unmatched. This CDR3 comprises 14 residues. Germline CDR1 SGHTA, CDR2 FQGNSA. The CDR3 loop is CASSAWTSGREQFF. The CDR3 region has the DNA TGTGCCAGCAGCGCTTGGACTAGCGGGAGGGAGCAGTTCTTC.

The chain combines TRBV2 with TRBJ2-3, with D maybe TRBD1 (5 bases). CDR3 size: 14 residues. Trimming took off 4 bases at V and 2 bases at J, with 10 bases between the two ends. Germline V gene lookup returns CDR1 SNHLY and CDR2 FYNNEI. CDR3 loop: CASSVGEITDTQYF. In DNA, the CDR3 is TGTGCCAGCAGTGTAGGGGAAATCACAGATACGCAGTATTTT. The whole variable domain, filled in from reference TRBV2 and TRBJ2-3, reads EPEVTQTPSHQVTQMGQEVILRCVPISNHLYFYWYRQILGQKVEFLVSFYNNEISEKSEIFDDQFSVERPDGSNFTLKIRSTKLEDSAMYFCASSVGEITDTQYFGPGTRLTVL.

This clonotype was seen ten or more times. This chain links TRBV11-3 with TRBJ2-3; tentatively, D is TRBD2 (6 bases). The CDR3 sequence is 12 residues long. Germline-derived CDR1 and CDR2 are SGHNT and YENEEA. Trimming cost V 7 bases and J 1 base, with 6 bases left between them. The CDR3: CASKRGTDTQYF. The CDR3 DNA sequence: TGTGCCAGCAAGCGGGGCACAGATACGCAGTATTTT.

This chain links TRBV12-3 or TRBV12-4 with TRBJ2-7, with D perhaps assigned TRBD1 or TRBD2 (6 bases each). The V and J ends lost 1 base and 2 bases respectively, with 9 bases between them. This CDR3 has 14 residues. CDR3 residues: CASSLERGAYEQYF. Here the CDR3 DNA reads TGTGCCAGCAGTTTAGAGAGGGGGGCCTACGAGCAGTACTTC.

V usage is TRBV4-3 and J usage is TRBJ2-1, with TRBD2 matching over 9 bases. CDR3 length equals 15 residues. Germline assignment: CDR1 LGHNA and CDR2 YSLEER. V gave up 4 bases and J gave up 1 base; unmatched junction bases: 2. CDR3 sequence reads: CASSRGRGSYNEQFF. For the CDR3, the DNA is TGCGCCAGCAGCCGCGGGAGGGGGTCCTACAATGAGCAGTTCTTC.

This clonotype appeared a single time. The chain links TRBV6-5 to TRBJ2-1, with D maybe TRBD1 (5 bases). CDR3 length equals 15 residues. The V and J ends lost 4 bases and 4 bases respectively, with 14 bases between them. Germline V gene data show CDR1 as MNHEY and CDR2 as SVGAGI. CDR3 DNA: TGTGCCAGCAGTTTTCGACAGCTATCGTACAATGAGCAGTTCTTC. Encoded protein: CASSFRQLSYNEQFF.

This clonotype was recorded a few times. The gene calls are TRBV7-2 and TRBJ2-6; D gene ambiguous. The CDR3 contains 14 residues. The germline V gene has CDR1 SGHTA and CDR2 FQGNSA. V gave up 1 base and J gave up 8 bases, with 9 bases separating them. For the CDR3, the DNA is TGTGCCAGCAGCTTAGAAGGGAATTCCAACGTCCTGACTTTC. This gives the protein CASSLEGNSNVLTF.

V is TRBV7-9 and J is TRBJ2-1, with D possibly TRBD2 on 6 matching bases. The germline gives CDR1 SEHNR, CDR2 FQNEAQ (reference sequence). This CDR3 comprises 13 residues. Trimming removed 10 bases from V and 8 bases from J, with 18 bases in between. CDR3: CATPLGGSDEQFF. CDR3 DNA sequence: TGTGCCACCCCTTTGGGGGGTTCGGATGAGCAGTTCTTC.

This clonotype showed up many times. The CDR3 DNA is TGTGCCAGCAGTTTAGGTTCTAGCGGGAGTCGAAGTACAGATACGCAGTATTTT. Its translation: CASSLGSSGSRSTDTQYF. The chain carries TRBV12-3 or TRBV12-4 and TRBJ2-3; 10 bases match TRBD2. The CDR3 loop spans 18 amino acids. Trimming cost V 1 base and J 3 bases; bases outside gene matches: 10.

The V and J genes are TRBV6-1 and TRBJ1-3; tentatively, D is TRBD1 (6 bases). Deletions cut 6 bases from V and 7 bases from J, with 22 bases between. Looked up from germline, CDR1 is MNHNS and CDR2 is SASEGT. The length of the CDR3 is 16 residues. CDR3 sequence reads: CASSPNRVSHWNTIYF. The CDR3 nucleotides read TGTGCCAGCAGCCCTAACAGGGTGAGCCATTGGAACACCATATATTTT.

This chain joins TRBV5-6 and TRBJ2-1; TRBD2 agrees at 10 bases. Trimming took 3 bases from V and 8 from J; bases not matched to a gene: 5. From germline, CDR1 is SGHDT and CDR2 YYEEEE. The CDR3 is 14 amino acids. The CDR3 region has the DNA TGTGCCAGCAGCTCAGCGGGAGGGCCAGATGAGCAGTTCTTC. This encodes CASSSAGGPDEQFF.

Only a few counts were recorded for this clonotype. This rearrangement joins TRBV7-8 to TRBJ1-5, with a possible D match to TRBD1 (6 bases). Trimming shortened V by 5 bases and J by 2 bases, and 16 bases separated the two germline ends. Germline CDR1 is SGHVS and CDR2 is FQNEAQ. The CDR3 has 16 residues. The CDR3 DNA reads TGTGCCAGCAGCCCCGAGTTCCGGGGGCGCAATCAGCCCCAGCATTTT. Amino acids: CASSPEFRGRNQPQHF.

This sequence joins TRBV18 and TRBJ2-1; 9 bases agree with TRBD2. This CDR3 region has 14 residues. J lost 9 bases, V lost 3 bases, and 6 bases had no gene match. Germline loops: CDR1 KGHSH, CDR2 LQKENI. The CDR3 spells CASSPGTSLAEQFF. CDR3 coding DNA: TGTGCCAGCTCACCCGGGACTAGCTTAGCTGAGCAGTTCTTC.

This clonotype was observed a handful of times. The CDR3: CASSSRKPGLELDTQYF. CDR3 coding DNA: TGTGCCAGCAGCTCGAGGAAACCGGGACTAGAGTTGGATACGCAGTATTTT. V usage is TRBV7-9 and J usage is TRBJ2-3, with 8 nucleotides matching TRBD2. This CDR3 region has 17 residues. Losses at the gene ends were 4 bases for V and 6 bases for J; bases not matched to a gene: 15. Germline values: CDR1 SEHNR, CDR2 FQNEAQ (reference sequence).

This clonotype was recorded a few times. J is TRBJ2-7 and V is TRBV12-5; D possibly corresponds to TRBD2 (6 bases). The CDR3 is 11 amino acids. Germline CDR1 LGHNT, CDR2 FRNRAP. In DNA form, the CDR3 reads TGTGCTAGTGGTTTGGTAGCGGCGGGGTGCGTC. It codes for CASGLVAAGCV.

The chain uses TRBV10-3 and TRBJ1-4, with TRBD1 as a possible D gene (5 bases). CDR1 ENHRY and CDR2 SYGVKD come from the germline V gene. V was cut by 6 bases and J by 4 bases, with 9 bases left in between. The CDR3 is made up of 13 amino acids. CDR3 loop: CAIRGDGNEKLFF. CDR3 coding DNA: TGTGCCATCAGGGGGGACGGTAATGAAAAACTGTTTTTT.

This clonotype was found a few times. This rearrangement joins TRBV10-3 to TRBJ1-6, with D tentatively TRBD1 (5 bases). The CDR3 consists of 13 residues. Germline CDR1 reads ENHRY; CDR2 reads SYGVKD. Trimming cost V 11 bases and J 10 bases, with 18 bases left between them. The CDR3 here is CASLGVLDSPLHF. CDR3 nucleotide sequence: TGTGCCTCCTTGGGGGTTTTAGACTCACCCCTCCACTTT.

This clonotype showed up just a few times. The V call is TRBV19, the J call TRBJ1-1; D not certain. Germline V gives CDR1 LNHDA, CDR2 SQIVND (reference sequence). There are 14 residues in the CDR3. V lost 5 bases, J lost 1 base, and 11 bases lay in between. The CDR3 reads CASSPSTENTEAFF. In DNA, the CDR3 is TGTGCCAGTAGTCCCTCGACGGAGAACACTGAAGCTTTCTTT.

This clonotype was seen a handful of times. The V and J genes are TRBV4-1 and TRBJ1-5; D gene ambiguous. Trimming took off 1 base at V and 4 bases at J, with 5 bases between the two ends. From germline, CDR1 is MGHRA and CDR2 YSYEKL. The CDR3 is made up of 13 amino acids. The chain's CDR3 is CASSQVGNQPQHF. The CDR3 DNA reads as TGCGCCAGCAGCCAAGTAGGGAATCAGCCCCAGCATTTT.